These 22 T cell receptor beta chains share one sample of origin, sequenced in a study of patients and donors after allogeneic stem cell transplantation. TCRdb re-analysed the RT-PCR reads in MiXCR, keeping a single row per CDR3 protein. The sample yields about 150,000 distinct CDR3 sequences, approximately 24% seen once. Sequencing used blood, either unsorted or a sorted T cell fraction (not recorded which). The source of these receptors is a human donor who was either an allogeneic HSCT recipient or a stem cell or donor lymphocyte infusion donor (not recorded which). It is not recorded whose cells these are; they may come from a transplant donor.

The chain recombines TRBV7-3 with TRBJ1-6; TRBD1 agrees at 7 bases. The CDR3 contains 15 residues. After removal of 4 bases from V and 10 bases from J, the junction contained 10 bases not matched to a gene. Germline-derived CDR1 and CDR2 are SGHTA and FQGTGA. The CDR3 DNA is TGTGCCAGCAGCTCTTCCGGGACAGAACAGTCACCCCTCCACTTT. Protein sequence: CASSSSGTEQSPLHF. Looking up the rest from reference TRBV7-3 and TRBJ1-6 gives the full variable domain: GAGVSQTPSNKVTEKGKYVELRCDPISGHTALYWYRQSLGQGPEFLIYFQGTGAADDSGLPNDRFFAVRPEGSVSTLKIQRTERGDSAVYLCASSSSGTEQSPLHFGNGTRLTVT.

The chain carries TRBV14 and TRBJ2-7, with D maybe TRBD1 (6 bases). The V gene's germline CDR1 is SGHDN and CDR2 FVKESK. Trimming removed 1 base at V and 3 bases at J, with 13 bases between. The CDR3 runs 15 residues. The CDR3 loop reads CASSQGRGLGYEQYF. CDR3 sequence (DNA): TGTGCCAGCAGCCAAGGCAGGGGCTTAGGCTACGAGCAGTACTTC.

In this sample, this clonotype turned up a few times. The chain recombines TRBV20-1 with TRBJ2-1, with 14 bases aligning to TRBD2. CDR1 DFQATT and CDR2 SNEGSKA come from the germline V gene (reference sequence). J gave up 2 bases and V 6 bases, and 6 bases lay outside the gene matches. CDR3 length: 16 amino acids. The CDR3 DNA is TGCAGTGCCTTAGGACTAGCGGGAGGACCCTACAATGAGCAGTTCTTC. Translation: CSALGLAGGPYNEQFF.

A few counts support this clonotype. This chain connects TRBV9 to TRBJ1-2; D is unresolved. CDR1 and CDR2 (germline): SGDLS, YYNGEE. CDR3 length: 13 amino acids. V lost 0 bases to trimming and J lost 2 bases, with 5 bases between them. The DNA of the CDR3 is TGTGCCAGCAGCGTAGACAGAAACTATGGCTACACCTTC. It specifies CASSVDRNYGYTF.

The chain combines TRBV19 with TRBJ2-1; D not certain. Germline lookup yields CDR1 LNHDA and CDR2 SQIVND (reference sequence). The CDR3 sequence is 13 residues long. Trimming left V 3 bases short and J 8 bases short, with 11 bases between. CDR3 sequence reads: CASSIAALDEQFF. The CDR3 coding sequence is TGTGCCAGTAGTATTGCCGCGTTGGATGAGCAGTTCTTC.

The chain combines TRBV20-1 with TRBJ1-1, with D possibly TRBD1 on 6 matching bases. V lost 1 base and J 1 base, leaving 16 bases between the germline ends. Germline V CDR1 and CDR2: DFQATT, SNEGSKA (reference sequence). The CDR3 spans 16 residues. Here the CDR3 reads CSARVFVTGTNTEAFF. CDR3 bases: TGCAGTGCTAGAGTCTTCGTTACAGGGACGAACACTGAAGCTTTCTTT.

V is TRBV3-1 and J is TRBJ1-5; weak D call: TRBD1 (5 bases). The germline V gene encodes CDR1 LGHDT and CDR2 YNNKEL (reference sequence). V lost 4 bases, J lost 2 bases, and 15 bases lay in between. This CDR3 comprises 16 residues. The CDR3 here is CASSPNGGGRNQPQHF. The CDR3 DNA reads TGTGCCAGCAGCCCTAATGGGGGAGGGCGCAATCAGCCCCAGCATTTT.

This clonotype was detected many times. The chain uses TRBV7-2 and TRBJ1-5; 7 positions match TRBD1. This CDR3 is built from 15 residues. Germline-derived CDR1 and CDR2 are SGHTA and FQGNSA. The V and J ends lost 4 bases and 2 bases, in that order; junction bases with no gene match: 5. The CDR3 coding sequence is TGTGCCAGCAGCTCGATAGGGACAGGCAATCAGCCCCAGCATTTT. Protein product: CASSSIGTGNQPQHF.

This chain joins TRBV10-3 and TRBJ1-5; 9 bases match TRBD1. CDR1 and CDR2 from the germline V gene are ENHRY and SYGVKD. The length of the CDR3 is 17 residues. V gave up 0 bases and J gave up 1 base; unmatched junction bases: 4. The CDR3 nucleotides read TGTGCCATCAGTGAGTCGGTGGGACAGGGAAGCAATCAGCCCCAGCATTTT. Translated, it gives CAISESVGQGSNQPQHF.

The J gene is TRBJ2-4, the V gene TRBV3-1; tentatively, D is TRBD2 (5 bases). Germline CDR1 LGHDT, CDR2 YNNKEL (reference sequence). The CDR3 totals 18 residues. V lost 0 bases and J 0 bases, leaving 15 bases between the germline ends. The CDR3 DNA is TGTGCCAGCAGCCAAGATCGGGATAGCCTTCTAGCCAAAAACATTCAGTACTTC. Its translation: CASSQDRDSLLAKNIQYF.

This clonotype was counted between two and nine times. V usage is TRBV9 and J usage is TRBJ1-6; tentatively, D is TRBD1 (6 bases). Germline CDR1 reads SGDLS; CDR2 reads YYNGEE. Trimming took 0 bases from V and 6 from J, leaving 10 bases between them. This CDR3 has 15 residues. The CDR3 reads CASSVARQANSPLHF. The DNA for the CDR3 is TGTGCCAGCAGCGTAGCCCGACAGGCTAATTCACCCCTCCACTTT.

This clonotype was detected many times. The chain is built from TRBV7-2 and TRBJ1-1; D perhaps matches TRBD1 (5 bases). V lost 1 base and J lost 6, with 9 bases in between. Germline assignment: CDR1 SGHTA and CDR2 FQGNSA. This CDR3 spans 13 amino acids. CDR3 nucleotides: TGTGCCAGCAGCTTAGGTGGGGCGGCTGAAGCTTTCTTT. This codes for CASSLGGAAEAFF.

In its sample, this clonotype was seen a few times. The chain's CDR3 is CASSSLGNTEAFF. The CDR3 DNA reads TGTGCCAGCAGTTCACTGGGGAACACTGAAGCTTTCTTT. This chain connects TRBV12-3 or TRBV12-4 to TRBJ1-1; D ambiguous. CDR3 length: 13 residues. V lost 4 bases, J lost 1 base, and 7 bases lay in between.

This clonotype appeared a few times. The V call is TRBV9, the J call TRBJ1-4; D is possibly TRBD1 (5 bases). Germline V gene sequence: CDR1 SGDLS, CDR2 YYNGEE. CDR3 length equals 15 residues. V shed 2 bases and J shed 2 bases, with 10 bases lying between them. The CDR3, as DNA: TGTGCCAGCAGCGTCCTCGGGACCACTAATGAAAAACTGTTTTTT. It specifies CASSVLGTTNEKLFF.

CDR3 DNA sequence: TGTGCCAGCAGCCAGCGCCTAGCGAGGTACCAAGAGACCCAGTACTTC. This encodes CASSQRLARYQETQYF. V usage is TRBV7-6 and J usage is TRBJ2-5; D might be TRBD2 (6 bases). The CDR3 runs 16 residues. V was shortened by 5 bases and J by 0 bases, with 16 bases between the two germline ends. Per germline, CDR1 SGHVS and CDR2 FNYEAQ.

V gene TRBV18 combines with J gene TRBJ2-7, with D perhaps TRBD2 (5 bases). Germline assignment: CDR1 KGHSH and CDR2 LQKENI. This CDR3 comprises 15 residues. Trimming shortened V by 3 bases and J by 0 bases, and 12 bases separated the two germline ends. The CDR3 is CASSPGPGNSYEQYF. In DNA, the CDR3 is TGTGCCAGCTCACCTGGGCCGGGGAACTCCTACGAGCAGTACTTC.

This clonotype was detected many times. The CDR3 DNA is TGTGCCAGCGACGGTGTGAACACTGAAGCTTTCTTT. Amino acids: CASDGVNTEAFF. The gene calls are TRBV4-2 and TRBJ1-1; D is unclear. The CDR3 contains 12 residues. Deletions cut 8 bases from V and 0 bases from J, with 7 bases between. Germline CDR1 reads LGHNA; CDR2 reads YNFKEQ.

This clonotype was seen only a few times. V is TRBV5-6 and J is TRBJ2-3, with D possibly matching TRBD1 (6 bases). Between the trimmed V and J ends, which lost 4 bases and 5 bases, there was a span of 11 bases. The CDR3 is made up of 13 amino acids. Germline CDR1 is SGHDT and CDR2 is YYEEEE. The CDR3 region is CASSGGREDTQYF. Here the CDR3 DNA reads TGTGCCAGCAGCGGGGGCAGGGAAGATACGCAGTATTTT.

This clonotype was seen many times. The V call is TRBV20-1, the J call TRBJ1-5, with D tentatively TRBD1 (6 bases). The V gene's germline CDR1 is DFQATT and CDR2 SNEGSKA (reference sequence). Trimming shortened V by 2 bases and J by 4 bases, and 15 bases separated the two germline ends. The CDR3 runs 15 residues. The CDR3 reads CSARPAGVWNQPQHF. Written as DNA, the CDR3 is TGCAGTGCTAGACCTGCAGGGGTATGGAATCAGCCCCAGCATTTT.

In DNA form, the CDR3 reads TGTGCCAGCAGTCCTAGCGGGAGCATCGGCTACAATGAGCAGTTCTTC. As protein: CASSPSGSIGYNEQFF. The chain links TRBV12-3 or TRBV12-4 to TRBJ2-1, with 10 bases that match TRBD2. Trimming at V came to 5 bases and at J to 3 bases, leaving 7 bases not matched to a gene. This CDR3 has 16 amino acids.

About this clonotype: This may arise from a read error, as a much more abundant clone is one base away. This chain connects TRBV4-2 to TRBJ1-1, with unresolved D. Per germline, CDR1 LGHNA and CDR2 YNFKEQ. The CDR3 length is 13 residues. The CDR3 DNA is TGTGCCAGCAGCCAAGGGCTGATCACTGAAGCTTCCTTT. Residues: CASSQGLITEASF.

Notes on this clonotype: A read error may account for a junction end that differs from germline. This chain connects TRBV27 to TRBJ1-2; maybe TRBD1 (5 bases). CDR1 and CDR2 (germline): MNHEY, SMNVEV (reference sequence). CDR3 size: 12 residues. The CDR3 nucleotides read TGTGCCAGCAGTCTATCTGGGGGAAGCTACACCTTC. The encoded protein is CASSLSGGSYTF.